Reported below is one TCR beta chain. This clonotype has just a few counts. It has no known antigen specificity. Base-call qualities are not available, and no considerably larger clone is one nucleotide away. Any patient with an uncontrolled infection, another autoimmune disease, pregnancy or lactation was excluded. Diagnoses were based on clinical symptoms, serum thyroxine and TRAb, thyroid ultrasound and orbital computed tomography. Trizol reagent was used to extract total RNA, and RNA quality was then checked on an Agilent 2100 Bioanalyzer. The TCR beta CDR3 regions were amplified from RNA transcripts. The first round of RT-PCR for the TCR CDR3 was performed with the HTBI primer set and the Qiagen OneStep RT-PCR kit. The libraries were constructed in a second round of multiplex PCR and then size-selected and purified. Sequencing of the libraries was done on an Illumina HiSeq2000 using paired-end 100 bp reads. As for the authors' bioinformatics: SOAPnuke was used to process the raw data, with reads discarded if the reads contained adapters or uncalled bases, had a mean Phred below 15, or lacked an exact constant-primer or identifier match. High-quality paired reads were merged using COPE v1.2.5, and each unique nucleotide sequence was defined as a clonotype. Clonotypes were aligned to IMGT TRBV, TRBD and TRBJ reference segments using MiTCR v1.1. Analysis was restricted to V-J combinations with a frequency above 0.0001, which covered about 99% of repertoires. The TCS score was defined as the ratio of F50 (clonal expansion) to E x V (chaos), calculated using BLOSUM62-based TCRdist between CDR3 peptides within each V-J. Welch's t-statistics and random forest reduced 450 to 600 V-J features to 10 to 15, which were used in a naive Bayes classifier (R e1071). Thyroid-blood repertoire similarity was quantified with the Morisita-Horn index. Starting from the raw public reads, TCRdb applied fastp trimming at Q25, assembled clones with MiXCR and retained in-frame beta chains. CDR3 protein duplicates are merged, each entry listing the most common genes and DNA. The V and J calls come from TCRdb's annotation, not from the publication. This sample has 500,000 to 800,000 distinct CDR3 sequences in its table, and less than 45% of those were observed once. The ten most abundant clones make up about 7.2% of the sample.

This entry belongs to a study of T cells in Graves' hyperthyroidism and ophthalmopathy (dated by TCRdb to about 2019). Describing the broader study: To identify distinguishing TCR V-J signatures, a discovery cohort of 100 or so patients was used, comprising 40 to 45 with Graves' ophthalmopathy and approximately 58 with stable Graves' hyperthyroidism. After sampling, hyperthyroidism patients received methimazole starting at 30 mg daily, and ophthalmopathy patients received high-dose intravenous methylprednisolone. For training and testing, the 100 patients in the discovery cohort were randomly divided in a 7:3 ratio. In about 6 Graves' hyperthyroidism patients, the study also compared T-cell repertoires from thyroid tissue with T-cell repertoires from blood. An independent validation cohort of 18 to 20 hyperthyroidism patients and about 15 patients who later progressed to ophthalmopathy tested prospective prediction of ophthalmopathy. The paper reports TCR Vbeta CDR3 sequencing of over 130 peripheral blood samples: approximately 41 ophthalmopathy, under 80 hyperthyroidism and about 17 progressor patients. What the research found in general, with its limitations: A model built on a 13 V-J signature distinguished ophthalmopathy from stable hyperthyroidism, reaching 85% to 90% sensitivity and 81.08% specificity in cross-validation and 80%/75% in testing. During validation, the model predicted progression to ophthalmopathy a median of approximately 6.5 months ahead of onset, with more than 60% sensitivity and around 72% specificity. Most expanded thyroid clonotypes (frequency above 0.001) were also found in blood, which suggests that blood repertoires may mirror thyroid immune responses. No statistical method was used to fix the sample size in advance, and group allocation was not hidden from the investigators.

V was cut back by 5 bases and J by 0 bases, leaving a gap of 16 bases between them. CDR1 and CDR2 are drawn from the germline V gene: SGHTA, FQGNSA. Measured from the cysteine to the phenylalanine, the CDR3 is 16 residues long. Only CDR3 DNA remains: 48 bases, in frame from the first base. This TCR came from an adult man with Graves' disease, either hyperthyroidism or ophthalmopathy (not recorded which). The source material was peripheral blood or thyroid tissue (not recorded which). The rearrangement combines TRBV7-2 with TRBJ1-1; there is no confident call for the D gene. The DNA is TGTGCCAGCAGCCCCTCGCTGAACACTTTGAACACTGAAGCTTTCTTT. Its amino acids are CASSPSLNTLNTEAFF.